This T cell receptor beta chain was sequenced in a study of cytomegalovirus exposure and HLA in healthy donors. Study as a whole: The 90 to 150 validation repertoires matched the 500 to 750 first-cohort repertoires in platform, a later analysis reported.

The donors were part of the validation cohort, which consisted of about 120 subjects and was separate from the first cohort of hundreds of subjects. The repertoire was sequenced with immunoSEQ multiplex PCR; TCRdb's copy has only in-frame clones and lacks some. This table has approximately 120,000 clones, nearly 90% appearing once. The CDR3 covers 15 residues. The ends lost 2 bases at V and 4 bases at J; junction bases unmatched: 6. CDR1 MDHEN and CDR2 SYDVKM come from the germline V gene. Findings and caveats of the study: There were a few CMV-associated chains whose specificity for CMV antigens was confirmed in vitro.

Regarding this clone: Its antigen remains unidentified.

The chain uses TRBV28 and TRBJ2-3; 7 bases align to TRBD1. Sequencing was done on a sample of PBMCs. The TCR sequence derives from a woman aged 18-29 years in good health and CMV-seronegative. For the CDR3, the DNA is TGTGCCAGCAGTTTAATGGGACAGCAGCCAGATACGCAGTATTTT. Its translation: CASSLMGQQPDTQYF. Supplemented by reference TRBV28 and TRBJ2-3, the full variable domain reads DVKVTQSSRYLVKRTGEKVFLECVQDMDHENMFWYRQDPGLGLRLIYFSYDVKMKEKGDIPEGYSVSREKKERFSLILESASTNQTSMYLCASSLMGQQPDTQYFGPGTRLTVL.